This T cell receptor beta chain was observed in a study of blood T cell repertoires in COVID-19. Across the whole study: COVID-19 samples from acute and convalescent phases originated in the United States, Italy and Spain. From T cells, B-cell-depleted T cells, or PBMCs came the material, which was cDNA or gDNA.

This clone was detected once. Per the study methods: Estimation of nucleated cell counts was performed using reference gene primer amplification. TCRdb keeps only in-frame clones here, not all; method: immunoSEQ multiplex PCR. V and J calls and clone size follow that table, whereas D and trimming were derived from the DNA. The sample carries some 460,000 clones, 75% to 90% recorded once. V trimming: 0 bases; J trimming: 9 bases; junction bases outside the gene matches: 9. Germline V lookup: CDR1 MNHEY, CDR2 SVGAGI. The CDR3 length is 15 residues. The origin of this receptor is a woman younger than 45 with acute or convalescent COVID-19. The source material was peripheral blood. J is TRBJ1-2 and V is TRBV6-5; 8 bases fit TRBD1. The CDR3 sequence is CASSYSTGGLLSYTF. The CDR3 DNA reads TGTGCCAGCAGTTACTCTACAGGGGGGTTGTTAAGCTACACCTTC.